A single sample is the source of the 14 T cell receptor beta chains below, sequenced in a study of T cell changes during pregnancy in multiple sclerosis. This table comes from immunoSEQ multiplex PCR, and its TCRdb copy is limited to in-frame clones, with some not included. In the table there are over 35,000 clones, around 92% of which are singletons. The source material was peripheral blood. These receptors originate from a female donor with multiple sclerosis, enrolled in a pregnancy study.

The V and J genes are TRBV2 and TRBJ2-1; 11 bases are a match to TRBD2. V lost 3 bases and J lost 4; bases outside the gene matches: 5. Germline CDR1 reads SNHLY; CDR2 reads FYNNEI. The CDR3 is 16 residues long. CDR3 coding DNA: TGTGCCAGCAGTGACTCCGGGACTAGCGGTTACAATGAGCAGTTCTTC. Translated, it gives CASSDSGTSGYNEQFF. Complete variable domain (other parts from reference TRBV2 and TRBJ2-1): EPEVTQTPSHQVTQMGQEVILRCVPISNHLYFYWYRQILGQKVEFLVSFYNNEISEKSEIFDDQFSVERPDGSNFTLKIRSTKLEDSAMYFCASSDSGTSGYNEQFFGPGTRLTVL.

As DNA, the CDR3 is TGCGCCAGCAGCCAAGATTCGAGACTAGCGGGAGAATTCGAGCAGTACTTC. Amino acids: CASSQDSRLAGEFEQYF. The chain employs TRBV4-3 and TRBJ2-7; TRBD2 matches 12 bases. This CDR3 has 17 residues. The ends lost 0 bases at V and 6 bases at J; junction bases unmatched: 9. Germline CDR1 LGHNA, CDR2 YSLEER.

This rearrangement joins TRBV19 to TRBJ2-1; 7 bases are shared with TRBD1. The CDR3 contains 15 residues. J lost 3 bases, V lost 5 bases, and 7 bases had no gene match. Germline V gene sequence: CDR1 LNHDA, CDR2 SQIVND (reference sequence). CDR3 bases: TGTGCCAGTAGTTCGAGGGGGCACAGCTACAATGAGCAGTTCTTC. The encoded protein is CASSSRGHSYNEQFF.

This chain joins TRBV29-1 and TRBJ2-1, with TRBD2 matching over 10 bases. CDR3 length: 13 amino acids. The germline CDR1 and CDR2 sequences are SQVTM and ANQGSEA. J was trimmed by 8 bases and V by 6 bases; bases with no gene match: 7. The CDR3 is CSVISGRIDEQFF. As DNA, the CDR3 is TGCAGCGTAATTAGCGGGAGGATCGATGAGCAGTTCTTC.

This chain links TRBV28 with TRBJ2-7, with 7 bases that match TRBD2. The V and J ends lost 8 bases and 3 bases, in that order; junction bases with no gene match: 4. Germline CDR1 reads MDHEN; CDR2 reads SYDVKM. CDR3 length equals 12 residues. CDR3 protein: CASCSGIYEQYF. The CDR3 bases are TGTGCCAGCTGCAGCGGGATCTACGAGCAGTACTTC.

The chain employs TRBV6-5 and TRBJ2-3; perhaps TRBD2 as D (6 bases). The CDR3 totals 12 residues. V was clipped by 8 bases and J by 3 bases, with 9 bases between them. Germline CDR1 is MNHEY and CDR2 is SVGAGI. In DNA, the CDR3 is TGTGCCAGCGGGAGGTCGACAGATACGCAGTATTTT. This gives the protein CASGRSTDTQYF.

The J gene is TRBJ1-4, the V gene TRBV5-1; D unresolved. The germline V and J ends were trimmed by 7 bases and 1 base, with 11 bases remaining between them. Germline V CDR1 and CDR2: SGHRS, YFSETQ. The length of the CDR3 is 14 residues. The CDR3 DNA reads as TGCGCCAGCGCTACCGGGATAACTAATGAAAAACTGTTTTTT. It yields the protein CASATGITNEKLFF. Filled out from reference TRBV5-1 and TRBJ1-4, the complete variable domain reads KAGVTQTPRYLIKTRGQQVTLSCSPISGHRSVSWYQQTPGQGLQFLFEYFSETQRNKGNFPGRFSGRQFSNSRSEMNVSTLELGDSALYLCASATGITNEKLFFGSGTQLSVL.

The V call is TRBV4-2, the J call TRBJ2-2; D is uncertain. Per germline, CDR1 LGHNA and CDR2 YNFKEQ. This CDR3 has 14 residues. With 3 bases removed from V and 4 bases from J, the gap between germline ends came to 9 bases. CDR3 in amino acids: CASSHLQITGELFF. The CDR3 nucleotides are TGTGCCAGCAGCCATCTACAAATCACCGGGGAGCTGTTTTTT.

The genes are TRBV5-1 and TRBJ2-1; TRBD2 agrees at 12 bases. This CDR3 is built from 16 residues. CDR1 and CDR2 from the germline V gene are SGHRS and YFSETQ. Unmatched junction bases numbered 8, after V lost 4 bases and J lost 6 bases. The DNA for the CDR3 is TGCGCCAGCAGCCCCTCTCTAGCGGGAGGGGTCAATGAGCAGTTCTTC. It codes for CASSPSLAGGVNEQFF.

V is TRBV10-3 and J is TRBJ2-2; possibly TRBD2 for D (6 bases). The V gene's germline CDR1 is ENHRY and CDR2 SYGVKD. The CDR3 totals 11 residues. Trimming took 7 bases from V and 15 from J, leaving 15 bases between them. CDR3 loop: CAIKGRQGLFF. Written as DNA, the CDR3 is TGTGCCATCAAGGGGAGGCAGGGATTGTTTTTT.

CDR3 region: CASSEALGFQETQYF. As DNA, the CDR3 is TGTGCCAGCAGTGAAGCGCTGGGGTTCCAAGAGACCCAGTACTTC. The gene calls are TRBV2 and TRBJ2-5; no clear D. The length of the CDR3 is 15 residues. The V end was cut by 0 bases, the J end by 1 base, with 9 bases between. Germline CDR1 reads SNHLY; CDR2 reads FYNNEI.

V usage is TRBV2 and J usage is TRBJ1-1; 7 nucleotides align to TRBD1. The germline V gene encodes CDR1 SNHLY and CDR2 FYNNEI. V trimming: 6 bases; J trimming: 1 base; junction bases outside the gene matches: 2. The CDR3 has 13 residues. The DNA of the CDR3 is TGTGCCAGCAGCGGGGACAGGAACACTGAAGCTTTCTTT. Its protein is CASSGDRNTEAFF.

CDR3 bases: TGTGCCAGCAGTTTCGAGCGGTACACCGGGGAGCTGTTTTTT. Amino acid sequence: CASSFERYTGELFF. This sequence joins TRBV27 and TRBJ2-2, with D perhaps TRBD2 (5 bases). The length of the CDR3 is 14 residues. The V and J ends lost 3 bases and 3 bases respectively, with 8 bases between them. Germline lookup yields CDR1 MNHEY and CDR2 SMNVEV (reference sequence).

The chain recombines TRBV18 with TRBJ1-1; D is unresolved. Germline V gene data show CDR1 as KGHSH and CDR2 as LQKENI. V was shortened by 0 bases and J by 4 bases, with 12 bases between the two germline ends. There are 15 residues in the CDR3. The CDR3 sequence is CASSPPGSSPTEAFF. CDR3 coding DNA: TGTGCCAGCTCACCACCCGGGTCGTCCCCCACTGAAGCTTTCTTT.